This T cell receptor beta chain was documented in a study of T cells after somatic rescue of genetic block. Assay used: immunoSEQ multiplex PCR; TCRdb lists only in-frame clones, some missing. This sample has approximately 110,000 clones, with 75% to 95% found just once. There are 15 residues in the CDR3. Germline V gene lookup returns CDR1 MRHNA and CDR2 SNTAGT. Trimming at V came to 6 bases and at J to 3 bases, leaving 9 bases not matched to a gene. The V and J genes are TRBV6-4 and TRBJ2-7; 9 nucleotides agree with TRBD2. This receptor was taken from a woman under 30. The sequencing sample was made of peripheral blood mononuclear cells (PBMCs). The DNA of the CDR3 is TGTGCCAGCAGCGAACTAGCGGGTGGAAACTACGAGCAGTACTTC. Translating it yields CASSELAGGNYEQYF.